These 22 T cell receptor beta chains were all obtained from the same sample, sequenced in a study of T cell changes during pregnancy in multiple sclerosis. The repertoire was sequenced with immunoSEQ multiplex PCR; TCRdb's copy has only in-frame clones and lacks some. The sample lists some 42,000 clones, 70% to 90% occurring once. The specimen was CD4+ T cells from peripheral blood mononuclear cells, collected after pregnancy. All receptors derive from a female donor with multiple sclerosis, enrolled in a pregnancy study.

The chain carries TRBV30 and TRBJ2-3, with TRBD2 matching over 14 bases. The germline gives CDR1 GTSNPN, CDR2 SVGIG (reference sequence). The CDR3 sequence is 16 residues long. Germline trimming cut 5 bases from V and 3 bases from J; bases unmatched to any gene: 7. The CDR3 reads CAWALGLAGGTDTQYF. The CDR3 DNA reads TGTGCCTGGGCCTTAGGACTAGCGGGGGGAACAGATACGCAGTATTTT.

The chain recombines TRBV5-6 with TRBJ2-2, with unresolved D. The CDR3 length is 14 residues. V lost 0 bases and J 9 bases, leaving 12 bases between the germline ends. In germline, CDR1 is SGHDT, CDR2 YYEEEE. CDR3 sequence: CASSLGRLDRELFF. CDR3 nucleotides: TGTGCCAGCAGCTTGGGGCGTCTAGACCGGGAGCTGTTTTTT.

The genes are TRBV4-3 and TRBJ1-4; 10 bases agree with TRBD1. CDR1 and CDR2 (germline): LGHNA, YSLEER. After removal of 2 bases from V and 6 bases from J, the junction contained 3 bases not matched to a gene. This CDR3 spans 15 amino acids. In DNA, the CDR3 is TGCGCCAGCAGCCAAATCGGACAGGGGGATGAAAAACTGTTTTTT. Translating gives CASSQIGQGDEKLFF.

As for this clone: Other DNA sequences within the sample encode an identical CDR3. The chain employs TRBV30 and TRBJ2-7; tentatively, D is TRBD2 (7 bases). The germline V gene encodes CDR1 GTSNPN and CDR2 SVGIG (reference sequence). The CDR3 spans 14 residues. The V end lost 4 bases, the J end lost 3 bases, and 16 bases lay between the germline ends. The CDR3 DNA sequence: TGTGCCTGGAACCCAAGGGGGGAGGGCTACGAGCAGTACTTC. Translation: CAWNPRGEGYEQYF.

The rearrangement uses TRBV6-5 and TRBJ1-4; 10 positions match TRBD1. J was trimmed by 6 bases and V by 5 bases; bases with no gene match: 3. Germline CDR1 and CDR2: MNHEY and SVGAGI. The length of the CDR3 is 14 residues. This CDR3 reads CASSKDRGHEKLFF. The CDR3 nucleotides are TGTGCCAGCAGTAAAGACAGGGGGCATGAAAAACTGTTTTTT.

The chain employs TRBV6-1 and TRBJ2-7; D is undetermined. CDR1 is MNHNS and CDR2 is SASEGT in the germline V gene. V shed 4 bases and J shed 3 bases, with 22 bases lying between them. The CDR3 has 17 residues. CDR3 sequence (DNA): TGTGCCAGCAGTGGGAAGAGGTCACCCCGGAGCCTCTACGAGCAGTACTTC. This sequence encodes CASSGKRSPRSLYEQYF.

The J gene is TRBJ1-2, the V gene TRBV5-4; D might be TRBD1 (6 bases). In germline, CDR1 is SGHNT, CDR2 YYREEE (reference sequence). V was shortened by 3 bases and J by 8 bases, with 17 bases between the two germline ends. The CDR3 contains 14 residues. For the CDR3, the DNA is TGTGCCAGCAGCTGGCGGGGGGCAATGGACGGCTACACCTTC. As protein: CASSWRGAMDGYTF. Combining the CDR3 with reference TRBV5-4 and TRBJ1-2 gives the whole variable domain ETGVTQSPTHLIKTRGQQVTLRCSSQSGHNTVSWYQQALGQGPQFIFQYYREEENGRGNFPPRFSGLQFPNYSSELNVNALELDDSALYLCASSWRGAMDGYTFGSGTRLTVV.

The CDR3 spells CAISESGGSGANVLTF. The CDR3 region has the DNA TGTGCCATCAGTGAGTCGGGGGGGTCTGGGGCCAACGTCCTGACTTTC. The genes are TRBV10-3 and TRBJ2-6; TRBD2 agrees at 7 bases. The ends lost 0 bases at V and 1 base at J; junction bases unmatched: 0. CDR3 size: 16 residues. The germline V gene has CDR1 ENHRY and CDR2 SYGVKD.

This clone was recorded only once. This sequence joins TRBV28 and TRBJ2-3, with TRBD2 matching 11 bases. Germline V gene data show CDR1 as MDHEN and CDR2 as SYDVKM. V was clipped by 8 bases and J by 6 bases; unmatched bases: 16. The CDR3 has 17 residues. CDR3 sequence reads: CASAMGLLAGDSDTQYF. The CDR3 region has the DNA TGTGCCAGCGCGATGGGATTACTAGCGGGAGACAGCGATACGCAGTATTTT. The full variable domain, rest sourced from reference TRBV28 and TRBJ2-3, is DVKVTQSSRYLVKRTGEKVFLECVQDMDHENMFWYRQDPGLGLRLIYFSYDVKMKEKGDIPEGYSVSREKKERFSLILESASTNQTSMYLCASAMGLLAGDSDTQYFGPGTRLTVL.

The CDR3 nucleotides read TGTGCCAGTAGTACCTTTAGCTATGGCTACACCTTC. This encodes CASSTFSYGYTF. The chain uses TRBV19 and TRBJ1-2; D call uncertain. This CDR3 contains 12 residues. Trimming stripped 4 bases from V and 4 bases from J, with 7 bases between. Germline CDR1 is LNHDA and CDR2 is SQIVND (reference sequence). Combining the CDR3 with reference TRBV19 and TRBJ1-2 gives the whole variable domain DGGITQSPKYLFRKEGQNVTLSCEQNLNHDAMYWYRQDPGQGLRLIYYSQIVNDFQKGDIAEGYSVSREKKESFPLTVTSAQKNPTAFYLCASSTFSYGYTFGSGTRLTVV.

The chain combines TRBV5-4 with TRBJ1-2; 7 nucleotides align to TRBD1. Germline loops: CDR1 SGHNT, CDR2 YYREEE (reference sequence). The V and J ends lost 4 bases and 4 bases, in that order; junction bases with no gene match: 10. This CDR3 comprises 15 residues. Here the CDR3 DNA reads TGTGCCAGCAGCCCCGGACAGGACAGTAGCTATGGCTACACCTTC. This codes for CASSPGQDSSYGYTF.

The V call is TRBV6-5, the J call TRBJ2-2, with D hard to call. Per the germline V gene, CDR1 is MNHEY and CDR2 is SVGAGI. The CDR3 covers 16 residues. The V end was cut by 0 bases, the J end by 1 base, with 9 bases between. The CDR3 DNA sequence: TGTGCCAGCAGTTACTCGACAACCCTGAACACCGGGGAGCTGTTTTTT. Translated, it gives CASSYSTTLNTGELFF.

The rearrangement uses TRBV4-2 and TRBJ1-4, with a weak D call TRBD1 (6 bases). Germline-derived CDR1 and CDR2 are LGHNA and YNFKEQ. V was pared by 0 bases and J by 6 bases, with 11 bases between. This CDR3 has 15 residues. CDR3: CASSQEGGAYEKLFF. The CDR3 DNA follows: TGTGCCAGCAGCCAAGAAGGGGGGGCGTATGAAAAACTGTTTTTT.

V gene TRBV7-3 combines with J gene TRBJ1-6, with TRBD1 as a possible D gene (5 bases). Trimming removed 2 bases from V and 4 bases from J, with 18 bases in between. CDR3 length equals 18 residues. Germline CDR1 is SGHTA and CDR2 is FQGTGA. The CDR3 nucleotides are TGTGCCAGCAGCTTATACGGAGGGGATGGACGGTATAATTCACCCCTCCACTTT. Its protein product is CASSLYGGDGRYNSPLHF.

V usage is TRBV25-1 and J usage is TRBJ1-6; D perhaps matches TRBD1 (5 bases). Per the germline V gene, CDR1 is MGHDK and CDR2 is SYGVNS. The CDR3 consists of 14 residues. Trimming removed 9 bases from V and 9 bases from J, with 18 bases in between. CDR3: CARFGPMGGSPLHF. CDR3 bases: TGTGCCAGATTCGGGCCCATGGGGGGTTCACCCCTCCACTTT.

The chain has TRBV7-2 and TRBJ2-5; 7 bases are shared with TRBD2. CDR3 size: 15 residues. J was trimmed by 1 base and V by 6 bases; bases with no gene match: 8. In germline, CDR1 is SGHTA, CDR2 FQGNSA. Here the CDR3 DNA reads TGTGCCAGCAGTCGCGGGGGACCCAGCCAAGAGACCCAGTACTTC. Translation gives CASSRGGPSQETQYF.

V is TRBV28 and J is TRBJ1-1, with no clear D. V was cut by 8 bases and J by 2 bases, with 6 bases left in between. Germline CDR1 and CDR2: MDHEN and SYDVKM. The CDR3 loop spans 11 amino acids. The CDR3 coding sequence is TGTGCCAGCGGAGGTAACACTGAAGCTTTCTTT. This sequence encodes CASGGNTEAFF.

This rearrangement joins TRBV5-4 to TRBJ2-5; TRBD2 matches at 10 bases. After removal of 4 bases from V and 0 bases from J, the junction contained 6 bases not matched to a gene. The CDR3 is 16 amino acids. Germline CDR1 SGHNT, CDR2 YYREEE (reference sequence). The CDR3 sequence is CASSVSLAGNQETQYF. As DNA, the CDR3 is TGTGCCAGCAGCGTTTCACTAGCGGGGAACCAAGAGACCCAGTACTTC.

The genes are TRBV5-6 and TRBJ2-3; D may be TRBD2 (6 bases). The CDR3 covers 15 residues. Germline values: CDR1 SGHDT, CDR2 YYEEEE. Trimming removed 4 bases from V and 5 bases from J, with 17 bases in between. For the CDR3, the DNA is TGTGCCAGCAGCCCCGCTCAAGGAGCGGGAGATACGCAGTATTTT. Translation gives CASSPAQGAGDTQYF.

The chain links TRBV5-1 to TRBJ2-3; 8 positions agree with TRBD2. V shed 0 bases, J shed 2 bases, and the junction held 5 bases outside the gene matches. CDR3 length equals 16 residues. Germline V CDR1 and CDR2: SGHRS, YFSETQ. CDR3 nucleotide sequence: TGCGCCAGCAGCTTGGGGTCTAGCGGGCTCACAGATACGCAGTATTTT. This codes for CASSLGSSGLTDTQYF.

The CDR3, as DNA: TGTGCCTGGAGTAGGAACAGGGTGGGTTTGGGCAATCAGCCCCAGCATTTT. It specifies CAWSRNRVGLGNQPQHF. This sequence joins TRBV30 and TRBJ1-5; D may be TRBD1 (6 bases). V was trimmed by 2 bases and J by 2 bases, leaving 19 bases between them. Germline-derived CDR1 and CDR2 are GTSNPN and SVGIG (reference sequence). This CDR3 comprises 17 residues.

This chain joins TRBV5-1 and TRBJ2-1; D perhaps matches TRBD1 (6 bases). V was cut by 0 bases and J by 12 bases, with 7 bases left in between. The germline V gene encodes CDR1 SGHRS and CDR2 YFSETQ. The CDR3 is made up of 11 amino acids. CDR3 DNA sequence: TGCGCCAGCAGCTTGGGGGGGCCGCAGTTCTTC. It encodes CASSLGGPQFF.